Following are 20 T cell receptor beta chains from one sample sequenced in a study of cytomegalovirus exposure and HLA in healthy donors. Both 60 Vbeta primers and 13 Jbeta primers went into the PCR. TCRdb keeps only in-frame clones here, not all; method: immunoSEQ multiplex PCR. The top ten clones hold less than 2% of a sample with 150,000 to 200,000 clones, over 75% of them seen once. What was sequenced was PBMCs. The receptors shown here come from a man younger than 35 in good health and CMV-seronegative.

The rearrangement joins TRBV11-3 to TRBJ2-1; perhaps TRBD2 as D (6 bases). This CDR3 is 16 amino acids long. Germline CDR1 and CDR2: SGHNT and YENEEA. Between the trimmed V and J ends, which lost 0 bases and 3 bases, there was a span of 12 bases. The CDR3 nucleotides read TGTGCCAGCAGCTTAGAGACGGCCGGGGGCTACAATGAGCAGTTCTTC. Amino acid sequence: CASSLETAGGYNEQFF.

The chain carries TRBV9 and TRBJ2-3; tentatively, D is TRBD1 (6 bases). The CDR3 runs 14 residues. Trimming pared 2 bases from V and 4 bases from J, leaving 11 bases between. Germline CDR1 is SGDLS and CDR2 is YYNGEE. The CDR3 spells CASSVTGPADTQYF. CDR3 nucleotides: TGTGCCAGCAGCGTTACAGGGCCCGCAGATACGCAGTATTTT.

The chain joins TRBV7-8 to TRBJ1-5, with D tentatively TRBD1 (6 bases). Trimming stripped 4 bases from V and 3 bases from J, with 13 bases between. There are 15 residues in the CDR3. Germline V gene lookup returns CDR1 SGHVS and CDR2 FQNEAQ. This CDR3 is CASSYTGTNNQPQHF. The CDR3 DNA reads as TGTGCCAGCAGCTACACCGGGACAAACAATCAGCCCCAGCATTTT.

CDR3 amino acids: CASSQLTGSLYGYTF. In nucleotides, the CDR3 is TGCGCCAGCAGCCAACTTACAGGGTCTCTTTATGGCTACACCTTC. This chain connects TRBV4-3 to TRBJ1-2; a weak D match, TRBD1 (6 bases). CDR1 and CDR2 from the germline V gene are LGHNA and YSLEER. This CDR3 comprises 15 residues. The germline V and J ends were trimmed by 2 bases and 5 bases, with 15 bases remaining between them.

The DNA for the CDR3 is TGTGCCAGCCGAGAAGGGCGGGAGAGGGGCTACAATGAGCAGTTCTTC. Translating gives CASREGRERGYNEQFF. This sequence joins TRBV6-1 and TRBJ2-1; 7 bases are shared with TRBD2. Losses at the gene ends were 8 bases for V and 3 bases for J; bases not matched to a gene: 13. CDR3 length: 16 amino acids. Germline lookup yields CDR1 MNHNS and CDR2 SASEGT.

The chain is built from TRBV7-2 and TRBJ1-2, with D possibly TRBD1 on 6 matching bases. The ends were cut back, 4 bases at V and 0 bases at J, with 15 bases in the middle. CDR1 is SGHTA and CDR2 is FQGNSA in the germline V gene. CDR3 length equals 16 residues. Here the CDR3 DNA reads TGTGCCAGCAGCTCCCGAGAGGGGGTTCCTAACTATGGCTACACCTTC. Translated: CASSSREGVPNYGYTF. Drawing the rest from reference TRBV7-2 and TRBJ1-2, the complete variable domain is GAGVSQSPSNKVTEKGKDVELRCDPISGHTALYWYRQSLGQGLEFLIYFQGNSAPDKSGLPSDRFSAERTGGSVSTLTIQRTQQEDSAVYLCASSSREGVPNYGYTFGSGTRLTVV.

This chain's CDR3 is CASAPGASYEQYF. CDR3 coding DNA: TGTGCCAGCGCCCCGGGTGCTTCCTACGAGCAGTACTTC. V gene TRBV27 combines with J gene TRBJ2-7; D gene ambiguous. The CDR3 is made up of 13 amino acids. Germline assignment: CDR1 MNHEY and CDR2 SMNVEV (reference sequence). The ends were cut back, 8 bases at V and 1 base at J, with 12 bases in the middle.

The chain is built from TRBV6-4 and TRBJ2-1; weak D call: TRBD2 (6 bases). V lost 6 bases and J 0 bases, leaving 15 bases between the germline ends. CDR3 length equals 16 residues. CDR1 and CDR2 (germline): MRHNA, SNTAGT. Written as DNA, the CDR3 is TGTGCCAGCAGCCCCTCAGCGGGCCCCTCCTACAATGAGCAGTTCTTC. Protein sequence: CASSPSAGPSYNEQFF.

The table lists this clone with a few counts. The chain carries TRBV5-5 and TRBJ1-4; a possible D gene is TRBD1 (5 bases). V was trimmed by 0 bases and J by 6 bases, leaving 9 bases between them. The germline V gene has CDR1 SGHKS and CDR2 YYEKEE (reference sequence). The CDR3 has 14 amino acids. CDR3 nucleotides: TGTGCCAGCAGCTTGGAGACAGCCCATGAAAAACTGTTTTTT. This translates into CASSLETAHEKLFF.

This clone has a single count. CDR3: CASSPQMSGELFF. The CDR3 bases are TGTGCCAGCAGTCCCCAGATGTCCGGGGAGCTGTTTTTT. The chain uses TRBV6-1 and TRBJ2-2; D gene uncertain. The CDR3 runs to 13 residues. Trimming removed 5 bases from V and 6 bases from J, with 10 bases in between. The germline CDR1 and CDR2 sequences are MNHNS and SASEGT.

CDR3 nucleotides: TGTGCCAGCAGTCCCCTCCGACAGGGAGGCAAGACCCAGTACTTC. Amino acids: CASSPLRQGGKTQYF. The J gene is TRBJ2-5, the V gene TRBV6-5; tentatively, D is TRBD1 (7 bases). The CDR3 length is 15 residues. V was pared by 5 bases and J by 6 bases, with 19 bases between. Per the germline V gene, CDR1 is MNHEY and CDR2 is SVGAGI.

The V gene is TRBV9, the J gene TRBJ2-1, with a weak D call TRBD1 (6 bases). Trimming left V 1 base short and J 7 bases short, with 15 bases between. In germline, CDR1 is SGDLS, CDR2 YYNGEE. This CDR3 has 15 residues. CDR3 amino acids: CASSVITGTLNEQFF. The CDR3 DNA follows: TGTGCCAGCAGCGTAATCACCGGGACATTAAATGAGCAGTTCTTC.

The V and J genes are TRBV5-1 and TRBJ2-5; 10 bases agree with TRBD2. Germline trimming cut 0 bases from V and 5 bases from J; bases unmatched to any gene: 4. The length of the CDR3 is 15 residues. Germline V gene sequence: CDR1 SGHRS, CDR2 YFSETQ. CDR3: CASSLELAGQETQYF. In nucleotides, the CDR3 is TGCGCCAGCAGCTTGGAACTAGCGGGGCAGGAGACCCAGTACTTC.

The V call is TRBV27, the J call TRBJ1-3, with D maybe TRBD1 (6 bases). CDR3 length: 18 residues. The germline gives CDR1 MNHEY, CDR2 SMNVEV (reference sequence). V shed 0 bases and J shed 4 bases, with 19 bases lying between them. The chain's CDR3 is CASSLSGGRGATGNTIYF. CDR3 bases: TGTGCCAGCAGTTTATCAGGGGGGCGGGGGGCGACGGGAAACACCATATATTTT.

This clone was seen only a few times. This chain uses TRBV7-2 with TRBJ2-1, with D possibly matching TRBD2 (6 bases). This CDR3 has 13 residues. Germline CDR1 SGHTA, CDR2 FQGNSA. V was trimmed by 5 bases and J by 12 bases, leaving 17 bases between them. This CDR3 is CASSLPNRGGQFF. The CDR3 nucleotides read TGTGCCAGCAGCCTCCCCAATCGGGGAGGGCAGTTCTTC. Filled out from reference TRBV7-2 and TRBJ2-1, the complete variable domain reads GAGVSQSPSNKVTEKGKDVELRCDPISGHTALYWYRQSLGQGLEFLIYFQGNSAPDKSGLPSDRFSAERTGGSVSTLTIQRTQQEDSAVYLCASSLPNRGGQFFGPGTRLTVL.

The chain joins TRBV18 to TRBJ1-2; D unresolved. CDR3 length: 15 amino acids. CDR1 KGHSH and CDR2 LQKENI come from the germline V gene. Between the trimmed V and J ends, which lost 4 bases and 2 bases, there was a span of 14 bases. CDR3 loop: CASSRGSSPNYGYTF. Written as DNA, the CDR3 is TGTGCCAGCTCACGAGGTTCTAGTCCCAACTATGGCTACACCTTC.

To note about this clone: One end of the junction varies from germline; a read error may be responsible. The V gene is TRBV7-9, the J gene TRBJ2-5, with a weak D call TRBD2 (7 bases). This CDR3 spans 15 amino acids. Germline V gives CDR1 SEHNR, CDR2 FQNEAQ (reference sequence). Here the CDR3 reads CSSSLVRGGVETQYF. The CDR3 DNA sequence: TGTTCCAGCAGCTTAGTTAGGGGGGGCGTAGAGACCCAGTACTTC. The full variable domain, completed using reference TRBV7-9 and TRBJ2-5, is DTGVSQNPRHKITKRGQNVTFRCDPISEHNRLYWYRQTLGQGPEFLTYFQNEAQLEKSRLLSDRFSAERPKGSFSTLEIQRTEQGDSAMYLCSSSLVRGGVETQYFGPGTRLLVL.

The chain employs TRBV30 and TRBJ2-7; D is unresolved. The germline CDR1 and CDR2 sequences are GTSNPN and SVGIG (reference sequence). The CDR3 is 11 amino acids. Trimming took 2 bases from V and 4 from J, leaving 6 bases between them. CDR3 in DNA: TGTGCCTGGAGTTTGGCATACGAGCAGTACTTC. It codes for CAWSLAYEQYF. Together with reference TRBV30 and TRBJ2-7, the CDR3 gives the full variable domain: SQTIHQWPATLVQPVGSPLSLECTVEGTSNPNLYWYRQAAGRGLQLLFYSVGIGQISSEVPQNLSASRPQDRQFILSSKKLLLSDSGFYLCAWSLAYEQYFGPGTRLTVT.

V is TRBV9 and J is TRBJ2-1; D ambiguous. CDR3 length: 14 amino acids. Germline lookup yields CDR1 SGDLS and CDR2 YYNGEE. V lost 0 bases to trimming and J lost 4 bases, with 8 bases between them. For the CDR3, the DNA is TGTGCCAGCAGCGTAGCGGGTCTGTACAATGAGCAGTTCTTC. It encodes CASSVAGLYNEQFF.

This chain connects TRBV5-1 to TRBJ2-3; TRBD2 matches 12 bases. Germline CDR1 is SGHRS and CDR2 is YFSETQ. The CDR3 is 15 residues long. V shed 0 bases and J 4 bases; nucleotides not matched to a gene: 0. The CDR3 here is CASSLASGGADTQYF. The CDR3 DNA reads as TGCGCCAGCAGCTTGGCTAGCGGGGGGGCAGATACGCAGTATTTT.